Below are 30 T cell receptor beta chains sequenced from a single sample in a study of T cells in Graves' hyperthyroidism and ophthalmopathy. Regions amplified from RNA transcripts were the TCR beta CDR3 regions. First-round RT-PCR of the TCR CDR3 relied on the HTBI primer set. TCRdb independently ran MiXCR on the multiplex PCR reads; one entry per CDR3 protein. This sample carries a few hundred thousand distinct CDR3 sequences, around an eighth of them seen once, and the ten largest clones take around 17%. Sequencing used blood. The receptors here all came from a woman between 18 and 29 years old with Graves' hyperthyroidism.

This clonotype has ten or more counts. The CDR3 bases are TGCGCCAGCAACGGTGCCAGCCCCACAGATACGCAGTATTTT. Protein sequence: CASNGASPTDTQYF. This rearrangement joins TRBV10-2 to TRBJ2-3; D is uncertain. Trimming removed 7 bases at V and 2 bases at J, with 13 bases between. Looked up from germline, CDR1 is WSHSY and CDR2 is SAAADI. The CDR3 extends over 14 amino acids.

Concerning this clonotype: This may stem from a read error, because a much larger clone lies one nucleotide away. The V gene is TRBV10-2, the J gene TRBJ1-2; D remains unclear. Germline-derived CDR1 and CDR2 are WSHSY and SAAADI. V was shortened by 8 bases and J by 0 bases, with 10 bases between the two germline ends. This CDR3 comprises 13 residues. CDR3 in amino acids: CASAENPNYGYTF. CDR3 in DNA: TGCGCCAGCGCGGAAAACCCTAACTATGGCTACACCTTC.

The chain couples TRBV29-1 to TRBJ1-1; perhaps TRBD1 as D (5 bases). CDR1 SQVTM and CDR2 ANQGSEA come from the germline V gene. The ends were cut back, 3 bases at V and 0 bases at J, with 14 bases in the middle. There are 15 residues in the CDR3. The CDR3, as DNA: TGCAGCGTTGAGAGTCAGGGACTCATGAACACTGAAGCTTTCTTT. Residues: CSVESQGLMNTEAFF.

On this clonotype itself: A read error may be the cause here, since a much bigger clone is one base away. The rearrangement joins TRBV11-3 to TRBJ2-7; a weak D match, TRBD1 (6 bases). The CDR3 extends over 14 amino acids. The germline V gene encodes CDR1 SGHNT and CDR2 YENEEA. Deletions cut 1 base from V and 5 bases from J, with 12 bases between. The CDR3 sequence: CASSLGGTPHEQYF. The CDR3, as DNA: TGTGCCAGCAGCTTAGGAGGGACACCCCACGAGCAGTACTTC.

CDR3 region: CASSSLHAKTNEKLFF. The CDR3 region has the DNA TGTGCCAGCAGCTCCCTACACGCCAAGACTAATGAAAAACTGTTTTTT. The rearrangement links TRBV5-5 to TRBJ1-4, with D unresolved. Trimming left V 3 bases short and J 2 bases short, with 14 bases between. Germline V gene data show CDR1 as SGHKS and CDR2 as YYEKEE (reference sequence). CDR3 length equals 16 residues.

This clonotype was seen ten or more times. The DNA of the CDR3 is TGCAGTGCTAGAGTGGTATTGGAAATGAACACTGAAGCTTTCTTT. Its translation is CSARVVLEMNTEAFF. The chain links TRBV20-1 to TRBJ1-1; D not certain. In germline, CDR1 is DFQATT, CDR2 SNEGSKA (reference sequence). V was trimmed by 1 base and J by 0 bases, leaving 12 bases between them. The CDR3 is made up of 15 amino acids.

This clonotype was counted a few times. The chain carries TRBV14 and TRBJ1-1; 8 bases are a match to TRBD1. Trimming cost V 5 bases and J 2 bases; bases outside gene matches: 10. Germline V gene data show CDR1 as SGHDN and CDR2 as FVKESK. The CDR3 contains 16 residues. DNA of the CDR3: TGTGCCAGCAGCGTCGGACAGGGAGGGGAAAACACTGAAGCTTTCTTT. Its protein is CASSVGQGGENTEAFF. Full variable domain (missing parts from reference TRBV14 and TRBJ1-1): EAGVTQFPSHSVIEKGQTVTLRCDPISGHDNLYWYRRVMGKEIKFLLHFVKESKQDESGMPNNRFLAERTGGTYSTLKVQPAELEDSGVYFCASSVGQGGENTEAFFGQGTRLTVV.

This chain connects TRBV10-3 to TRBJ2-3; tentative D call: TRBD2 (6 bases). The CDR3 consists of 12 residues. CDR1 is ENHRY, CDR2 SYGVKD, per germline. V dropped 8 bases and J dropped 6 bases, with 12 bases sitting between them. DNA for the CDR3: TGTGCCATCGGGCCTAGCGAGGATACGCAGTATTTT. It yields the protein CAIGPSEDTQYF.

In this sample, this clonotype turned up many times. DNA of the CDR3: TGTGCTAGTGGTTTGGGACAGATACACGGGGAGCTGTTTTTT. This codes for CASGLGQIHGELFF. This chain joins TRBV12-5 and TRBJ2-2, with a tentative D call TRBD1 (5 bases). The CDR3 has 14 residues. Germline V CDR1 and CDR2: LGHNT, FRNRAP. V lost 1 base and J lost 7, with 10 bases in between.

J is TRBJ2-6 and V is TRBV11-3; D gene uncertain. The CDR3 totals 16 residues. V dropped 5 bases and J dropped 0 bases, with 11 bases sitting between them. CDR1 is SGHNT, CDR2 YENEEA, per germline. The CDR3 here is CASSPSRGSGANVLTF. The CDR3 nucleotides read TGTGCCAGCAGCCCCTCACGCGGCTCTGGGGCCAACGTCCTGACTTTC.

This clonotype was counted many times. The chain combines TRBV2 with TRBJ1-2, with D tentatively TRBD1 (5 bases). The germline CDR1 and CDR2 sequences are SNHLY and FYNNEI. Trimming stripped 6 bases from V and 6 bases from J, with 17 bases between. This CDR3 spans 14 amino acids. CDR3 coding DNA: TGTGCCAGCAGGGAGCGTCTCCGGGGCCATGGCTACACCTTC. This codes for CASRERLRGHGYTF.

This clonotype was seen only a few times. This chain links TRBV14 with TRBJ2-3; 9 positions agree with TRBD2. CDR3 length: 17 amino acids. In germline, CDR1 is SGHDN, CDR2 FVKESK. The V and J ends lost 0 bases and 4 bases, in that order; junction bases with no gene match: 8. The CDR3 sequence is CASSQEESGRPPDTQYF. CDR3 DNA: TGTGCCAGCAGCCAAGAGGAGAGCGGGAGGCCCCCAGATACGCAGTATTTT.

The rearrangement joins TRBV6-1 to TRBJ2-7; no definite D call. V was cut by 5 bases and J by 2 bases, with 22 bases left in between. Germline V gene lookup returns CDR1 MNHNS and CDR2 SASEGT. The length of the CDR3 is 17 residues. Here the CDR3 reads CASSYTPRSTSAYEQYV. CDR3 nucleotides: TGTGCCAGCAGTTATACCCCTAGGTCTACGAGCGCCTACGAGCAGTACGTC.

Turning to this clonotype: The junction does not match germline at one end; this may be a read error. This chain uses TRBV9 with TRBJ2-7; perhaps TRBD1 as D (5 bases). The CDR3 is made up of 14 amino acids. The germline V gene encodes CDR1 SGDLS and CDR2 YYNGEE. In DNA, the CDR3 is TGTGCCAGCAGCGTGACAGATAGCTCCCACGAGCAGTACTTC. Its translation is CASSVTDSSHEQYF. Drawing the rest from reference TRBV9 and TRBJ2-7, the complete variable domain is DSGVTQTPKHLITATGQRVTLRCSPRSGDLSVYWYQQSLDQGLQFLIQYYNGEERAKGNILERFSAQQFPDLHSELNLSSLELGDSALYFCASSVTDSSHEQYFGPGTRLTVT.

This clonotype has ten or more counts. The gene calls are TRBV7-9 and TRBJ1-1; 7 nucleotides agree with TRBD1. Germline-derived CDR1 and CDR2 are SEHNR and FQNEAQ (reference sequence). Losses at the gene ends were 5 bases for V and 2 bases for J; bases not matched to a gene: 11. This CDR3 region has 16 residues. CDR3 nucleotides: TGTGCCAGCAGCCTTCCCACAGGGGCGGTTAACACTGAAGCTTTCTTT. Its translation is CASSLPTGAVNTEAFF. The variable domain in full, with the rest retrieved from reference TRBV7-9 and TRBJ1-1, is DTGVSQNPRHKITKRGQNVTFRCDPISEHNRLYWYRQTLGQGPEFLTYFQNEAQLEKSRLLSDRFSAERPKGSFSTLEIQRTEQGDSAMYLCASSLPTGAVNTEAFFGQGTRLTVV.

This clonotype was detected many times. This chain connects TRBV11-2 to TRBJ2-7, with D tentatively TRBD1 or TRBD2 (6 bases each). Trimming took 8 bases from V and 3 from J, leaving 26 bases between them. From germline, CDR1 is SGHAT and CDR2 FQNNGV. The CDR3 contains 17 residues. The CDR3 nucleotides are TGTGCCAGCCTTAGTAGGGGGGCCCACCACCGAAACTACGAGCAGTACTTC. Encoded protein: CASLSRGAHHRNYEQYF.

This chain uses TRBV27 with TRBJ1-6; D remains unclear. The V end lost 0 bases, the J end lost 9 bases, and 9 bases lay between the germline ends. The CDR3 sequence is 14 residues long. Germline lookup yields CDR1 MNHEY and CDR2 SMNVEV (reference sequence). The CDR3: CASSLSSSSSPLHF. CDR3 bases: TGTGCCAGCAGTTTATCAAGCTCGTCTTCACCCCTCCACTTT.

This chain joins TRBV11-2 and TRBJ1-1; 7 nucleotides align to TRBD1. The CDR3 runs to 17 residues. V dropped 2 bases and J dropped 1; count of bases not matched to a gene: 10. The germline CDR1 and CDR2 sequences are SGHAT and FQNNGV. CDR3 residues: CASSLPTTGDGNTEAFF. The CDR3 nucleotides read TGTGCCAGCAGCTTACCTACTACAGGGGACGGGAACACTGAAGCTTTCTTT.

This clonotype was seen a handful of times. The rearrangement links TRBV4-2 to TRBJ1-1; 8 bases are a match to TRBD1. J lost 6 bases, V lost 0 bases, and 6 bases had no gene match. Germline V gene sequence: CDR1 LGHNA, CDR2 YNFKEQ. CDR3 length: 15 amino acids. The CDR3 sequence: CASSQDRTGLAEAFF. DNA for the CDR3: TGTGCCAGCAGCCAAGATAGGACAGGGCTGGCTGAAGCTTTCTTT.

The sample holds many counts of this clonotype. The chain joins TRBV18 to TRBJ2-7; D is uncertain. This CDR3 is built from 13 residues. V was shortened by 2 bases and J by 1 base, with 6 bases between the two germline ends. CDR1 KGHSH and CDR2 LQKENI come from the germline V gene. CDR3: CASSPDGSYEQYF. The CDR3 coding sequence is TGTGCCAGCTCACCAGACGGATCCTACGAGCAGTACTTC.

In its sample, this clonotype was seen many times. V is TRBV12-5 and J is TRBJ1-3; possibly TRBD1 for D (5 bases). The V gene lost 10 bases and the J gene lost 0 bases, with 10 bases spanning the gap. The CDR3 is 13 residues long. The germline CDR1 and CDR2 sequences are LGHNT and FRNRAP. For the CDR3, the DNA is TGTGCTACACAGGACCTCTCTGGAAACACCATATATTTT. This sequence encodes CATQDLSGNTIYF.

The chain's CDR3 is CASSLPVTRDNYGYTF. In DNA form, the CDR3 reads TGTGCCAGCAGTTTACCAGTGACCAGGGATAACTATGGCTACACCTTC. The J gene is TRBJ1-2, the V gene TRBV27; tentative D call: TRBD1 (5 bases). Per the germline V gene, CDR1 is MNHEY and CDR2 is SMNVEV (reference sequence). CDR3 length: 16 residues. Trimming pared 2 bases from V and 1 base from J, leaving 14 bases between.

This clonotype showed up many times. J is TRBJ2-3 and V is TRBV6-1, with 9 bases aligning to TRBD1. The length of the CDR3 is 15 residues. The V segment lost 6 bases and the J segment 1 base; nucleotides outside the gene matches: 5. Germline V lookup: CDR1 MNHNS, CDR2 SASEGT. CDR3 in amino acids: CASSTGGAGTDTQYF. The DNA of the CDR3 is TGTGCCAGCAGCACAGGGGGCGCAGGCACAGATACGCAGTATTTT.

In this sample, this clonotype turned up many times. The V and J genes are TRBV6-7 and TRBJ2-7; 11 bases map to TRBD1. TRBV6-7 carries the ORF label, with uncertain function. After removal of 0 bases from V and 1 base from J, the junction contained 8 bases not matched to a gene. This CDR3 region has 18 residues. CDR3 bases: TGTGCCAGCAGTTACTCCTCCTCGGGACAGGGGGAATCCTACGAGCAGTACTTC. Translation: CASSYSSSGQGESYEQYF.

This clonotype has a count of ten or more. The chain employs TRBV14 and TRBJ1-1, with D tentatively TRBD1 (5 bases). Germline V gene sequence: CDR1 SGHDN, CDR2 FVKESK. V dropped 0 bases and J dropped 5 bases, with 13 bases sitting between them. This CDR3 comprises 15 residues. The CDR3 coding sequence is TGTGCCAGCAGCCAAGATCGGGACGATAGTACTGAAGCTTTCTTT. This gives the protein CASSQDRDDSTEAFF.

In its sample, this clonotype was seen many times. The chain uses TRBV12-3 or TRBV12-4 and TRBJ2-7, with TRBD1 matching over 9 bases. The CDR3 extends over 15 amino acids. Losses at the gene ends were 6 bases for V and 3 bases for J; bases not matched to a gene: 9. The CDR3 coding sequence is TGTGCCAGCAGCTTCGGACAGGGGAGAGGCTACGAGCAGTACTTC. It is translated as CASSFGQGRGYEQYF.

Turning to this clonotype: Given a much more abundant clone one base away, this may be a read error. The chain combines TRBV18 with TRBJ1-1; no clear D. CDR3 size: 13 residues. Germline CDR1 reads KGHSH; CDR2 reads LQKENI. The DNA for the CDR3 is TGTGCCAGCGCACCGGCACAGAACACTGAAGCTTTCTTT. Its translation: CASAPAQNTEAFF.

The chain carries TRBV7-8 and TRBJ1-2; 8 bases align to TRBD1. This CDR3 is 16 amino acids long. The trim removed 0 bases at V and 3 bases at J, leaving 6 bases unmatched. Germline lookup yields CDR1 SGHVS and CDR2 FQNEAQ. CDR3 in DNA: TGTGCCAGCAGCTTAGCGAGATCAGGGGGCGACTATGGCTACACCTTC. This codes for CASSLARSGGDYGYTF.

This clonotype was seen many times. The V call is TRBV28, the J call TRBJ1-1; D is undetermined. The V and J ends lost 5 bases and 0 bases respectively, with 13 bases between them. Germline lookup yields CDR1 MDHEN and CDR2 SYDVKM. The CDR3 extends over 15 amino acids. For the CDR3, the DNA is TGTGCCAGCAGTGAAGCTGGACGGCTGAACACTGAAGCTTTCTTT. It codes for CASSEAGRLNTEAFF.

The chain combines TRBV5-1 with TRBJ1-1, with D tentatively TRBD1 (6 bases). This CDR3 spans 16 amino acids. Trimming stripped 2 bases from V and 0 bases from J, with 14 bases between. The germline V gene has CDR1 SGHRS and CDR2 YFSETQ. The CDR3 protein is CASSFRDTSMNTEAFF. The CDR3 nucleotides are TGCGCCAGCAGCTTCCGGGACACATCCATGAACACTGAAGCTTTCTTT.